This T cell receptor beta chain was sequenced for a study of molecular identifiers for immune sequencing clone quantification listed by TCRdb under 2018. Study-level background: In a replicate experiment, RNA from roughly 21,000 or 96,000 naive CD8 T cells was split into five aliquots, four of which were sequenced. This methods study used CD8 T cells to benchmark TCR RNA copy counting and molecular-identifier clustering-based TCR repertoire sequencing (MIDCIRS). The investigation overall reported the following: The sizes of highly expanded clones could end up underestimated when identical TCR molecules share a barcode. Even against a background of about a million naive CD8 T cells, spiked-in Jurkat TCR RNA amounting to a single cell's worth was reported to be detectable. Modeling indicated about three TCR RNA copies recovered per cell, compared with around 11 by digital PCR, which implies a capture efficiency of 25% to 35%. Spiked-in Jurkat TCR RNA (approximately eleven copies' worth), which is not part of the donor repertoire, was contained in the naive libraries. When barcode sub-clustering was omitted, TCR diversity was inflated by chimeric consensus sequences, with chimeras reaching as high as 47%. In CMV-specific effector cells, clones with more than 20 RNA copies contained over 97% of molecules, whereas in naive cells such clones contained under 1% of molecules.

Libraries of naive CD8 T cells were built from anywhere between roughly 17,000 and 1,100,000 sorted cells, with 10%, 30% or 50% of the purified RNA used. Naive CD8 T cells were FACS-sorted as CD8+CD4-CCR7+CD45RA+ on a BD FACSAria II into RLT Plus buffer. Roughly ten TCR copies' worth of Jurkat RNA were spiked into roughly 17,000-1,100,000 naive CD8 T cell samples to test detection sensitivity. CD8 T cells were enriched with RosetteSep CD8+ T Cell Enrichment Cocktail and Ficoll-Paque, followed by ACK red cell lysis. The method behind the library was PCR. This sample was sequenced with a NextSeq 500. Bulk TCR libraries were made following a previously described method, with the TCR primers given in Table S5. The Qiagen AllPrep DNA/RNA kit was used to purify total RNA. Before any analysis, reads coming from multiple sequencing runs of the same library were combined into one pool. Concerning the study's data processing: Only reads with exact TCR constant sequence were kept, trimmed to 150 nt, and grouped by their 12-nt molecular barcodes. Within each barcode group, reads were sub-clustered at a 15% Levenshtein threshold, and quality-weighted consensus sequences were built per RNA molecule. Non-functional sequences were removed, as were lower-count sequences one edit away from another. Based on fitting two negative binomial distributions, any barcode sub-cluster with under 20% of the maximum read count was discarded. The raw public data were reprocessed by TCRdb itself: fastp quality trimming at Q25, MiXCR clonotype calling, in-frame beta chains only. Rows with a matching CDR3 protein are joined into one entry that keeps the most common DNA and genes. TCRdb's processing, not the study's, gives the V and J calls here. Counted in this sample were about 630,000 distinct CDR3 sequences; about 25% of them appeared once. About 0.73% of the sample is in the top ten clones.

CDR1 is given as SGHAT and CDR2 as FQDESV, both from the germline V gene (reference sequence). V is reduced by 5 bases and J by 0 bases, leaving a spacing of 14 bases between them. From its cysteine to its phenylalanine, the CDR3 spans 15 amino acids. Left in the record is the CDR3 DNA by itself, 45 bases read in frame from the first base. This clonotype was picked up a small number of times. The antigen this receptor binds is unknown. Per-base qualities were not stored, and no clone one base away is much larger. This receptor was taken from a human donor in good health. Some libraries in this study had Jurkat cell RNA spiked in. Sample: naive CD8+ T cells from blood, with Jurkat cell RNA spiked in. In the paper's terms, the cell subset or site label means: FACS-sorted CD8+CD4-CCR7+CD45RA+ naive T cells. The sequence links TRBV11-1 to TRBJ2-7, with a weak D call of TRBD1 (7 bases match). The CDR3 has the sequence CASSAGQYSSYEQYF. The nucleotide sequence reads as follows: TGTGCCAGCAGCGCGGGACAGTATAGCTCCTACGAGCAGTACTTC.